The 17 T cell receptor beta chains listed next were all sequenced from one sample in a study of beta chain features in type 1 diabetes listed by TCRdb under 2018. Here is what the overall study found, with its caveats: A moderate but significant shortening of TCRB CDR3 length was observed in type 1 diabetes patients in all four CD4+ subsets.

The receptor library was made with the immunoSEQ multiplex PCR assay. All of the isolated RNA was reverse transcribed with the High Capacity cDNA Reverse Transcription Kit, so expressed TCRB transcripts were sequenced. TCRdb's version of the immuneACCESS table is confined to in-frame rearrangements and falls short of the full clone set. An unresolved V gene accounts for under half of the shortfall where checked; the remainder is of unknown origin. This sample has 300,000 to 350,000 clones in its table, and about 13% of those were observed once. The ten largest clones add up to about 0.016% of the sample. For these TCRs, the target antigens are not known. Sample: naive CD4+ T cells from blood. According to the study, the label for this sample's cell subset or site signals: true naive CD4+ T cells. The receptors here all came from a woman in her late teens or twenties with type 1 diabetes.

This chain uses TRBV7-6 with TRBJ2-5; unclear D gene. V lost 4 bases to trimming and J lost 2 bases, with 5 bases between them. The CDR3 loop spans 12 amino acids. Per the germline V gene, CDR1 is SGHVS and CDR2 is FNYEAQ. The CDR3 spells CASSSLQETQYF. CDR3 bases: TGTGCCAGCAGCTCTCTTCAAGAGACCCAGTACTTC.

The rearrangement uses TRBV14 and TRBJ2-1; 10 bases are shared with TRBD1. Trimming took 5 bases from V and 7 from J; bases not matched to a gene: 5. CDR3 size: 14 residues. Germline lookup yields CDR1 SGHDN and CDR2 FVKESK. CDR3 in DNA: TGTGCCAGCAGCGTGGGACAGGGGTGGAATGAGCAGTTCTTC. Encoded protein: CASSVGQGWNEQFF.

This clone was picked up a small number of times. This chain joins TRBV7-3 and TRBJ2-1, with TRBD2 matching 10 bases. CDR1 is SGHTA, CDR2 FQGTGA, per germline. Germline trimming cut 5 bases from V and 9 bases from J; bases unmatched to any gene: 4. CDR3 length equals 13 residues. CDR3 nucleotide sequence: TGTGCCAGCAGCGCCCGACTAGCGGGTGAGCAGTTCTTC. It translates to CASSARLAGEQFF.

V is TRBV5-4 and J is TRBJ1-1; D gene uncertain. The ends were cut back, 4 bases at V and 1 base at J, with 8 bases in the middle. This CDR3 spans 13 amino acids. The V gene's germline CDR1 is SGHNT and CDR2 YYREEE (reference sequence). The CDR3 DNA sequence: TGTGCCAGCAGCAGCCAACCGAACACTGAAGCTTTCTTT. Residues: CASSSQPNTEAFF.

This clone appeared a few times. The chain is built from TRBV7-2 and TRBJ1-2; TRBD1 might be the D (5 bases). V lost 4 bases, J lost 10 bases, and 16 bases lay in between. Per the germline V gene, CDR1 is SGHTA and CDR2 is FQGNSA. The CDR3 runs to 13 residues. The chain's CDR3 is CASSSTVGLAYTF. In nucleotides, the CDR3 is TGTGCCAGCAGCTCGACAGTGGGGTTAGCCTACACCTTC.

The rearrangement joins TRBV14 to TRBJ2-7; D unclear. Per germline, CDR1 SGHDN and CDR2 FVKESK. The CDR3 extends over 14 amino acids. V dropped 4 bases and J dropped 1 base, with 11 bases sitting between them. CDR3 region: CASSRTEVSYEQYF. CDR3 nucleotide sequence: TGTGCCAGCAGCCGAACAGAAGTTTCCTACGAGCAGTACTTC.

There are a few counts of this clone. The genes are TRBV27 and TRBJ2-1; TRBD2 matches 14 bases. Germline CDR1 and CDR2: MNHEY and SMNVEV (reference sequence). This CDR3 has 15 amino acids. The trim removed 2 bases at V and 12 bases at J, leaving 6 bases unmatched. CDR3 sequence: CASSLPRLAGGLQFF. The CDR3 DNA reads as TGTGCCAGCAGTTTACCGAGACTAGCGGGAGGGTTGCAGTTCTTC.

This chain connects TRBV25-1 to TRBJ2-1; 11 bases are shared with TRBD2. The CDR3 runs 15 residues. V lost 5 bases to trimming and J lost 8 bases; unmatched junction nucleotides: 8. Germline V gene sequence: CDR1 MGHDK, CDR2 SYGVNS. The CDR3, as DNA: TGTGCCAGCAGTCTGGGACTAGCGGTAGGGGATGAGCAGTTCTTC. This encodes CASSLGLAVGDEQFF.

The chain links TRBV14 to TRBJ2-7; 8 bases map to TRBD2. The CDR3 has 15 amino acids. Per germline, CDR1 SGHDN and CDR2 FVKESK. V shed 3 bases and J 3 bases; nucleotides not matched to a gene: 7. The CDR3 sequence is CASSHLSGKGYEQYF. The CDR3 bases are TGTGCCAGCAGCCACCTTAGCGGGAAGGGCTACGAGCAGTACTTC.

This clone was observed a handful of times. The chain employs TRBV6-6 and TRBJ2-3, with 7 bases fitting TRBD1. The V and J ends lost 2 bases and 4 bases, in that order; junction bases with no gene match: 3. The CDR3 totals 14 residues. Per germline, CDR1 MNHNY and CDR2 SVGAGI (reference sequence). CDR3 loop: CASSYATGSDTQYF. CDR3 sequence (DNA): TGTGCCAGCAGTTACGCGACAGGGTCAGATACGCAGTATTTT.

This clone was recorded a few times. The chain couples TRBV5-4 to TRBJ2-3, with D possibly TRBD2 on 6 matching bases. The CDR3 runs to 15 residues. V shed 5 bases and J shed 0 bases, with 13 bases lying between them. CDR1 SGHNT and CDR2 YYREEE come from the germline V gene (reference sequence). CDR3 nucleotides: TGTGCCAGCAGTCGCTCGGCGGGAAGCACAGATACGCAGTATTTT. It is translated as CASSRSAGSTDTQYF.

This clone came up a few times. This CDR3 is also generated by other DNA sequences in the sample. V gene TRBV9 combines with J gene TRBJ2-3; possible D gene TRBD2, 5 bases. V gave up 0 bases and J gave up 3 bases, with 5 bases separating them. Germline loops: CDR1 SGDLS, CDR2 YYNGEE. The CDR3 runs 13 residues. This CDR3 reads CASSVGGTDTQYF. CDR3 DNA sequence: TGTGCCAGCAGCGTAGGAGGGACAGATACGCAGTATTTT.

This chain connects TRBV7-2 to TRBJ2-5; D gene unclear. V was trimmed by 2 bases and J by 4 bases, leaving 8 bases between them. The CDR3 has 13 residues. From germline, CDR1 is SGHTA and CDR2 FQGNSA. This chain's CDR3 is CASSLYSPETQYF. CDR3 in DNA: TGTGCCAGCAGCTTATATAGTCCAGAGACCCAGTACTTC.

This clone showed up just a few times. The chain carries TRBV7-2 and TRBJ1-5; 7 bases are a match to TRBD1. CDR1 SGHTA and CDR2 FQGNSA come from the germline V gene. The CDR3 totals 18 residues. V shed 4 bases and J 1 base; nucleotides not matched to a gene: 13. In DNA, the CDR3 is TGTGCCAGCAGCTGGGGACAGTCAGGTCCGAGGAGCAATCAGCCCCAGCATTTT. This translates into CASSWGQSGPRSNQPQHF.

J is TRBJ1-2 and V is TRBV29-1, with TRBD1 matching over 9 bases. Trimming cost V 8 bases and J 8 bases; bases outside gene matches: 12. CDR1 SQVTM and CDR2 ANQGSEA come from the germline V gene. The CDR3 is 13 amino acids. The chain's CDR3 is CSTSRDRVVGYTF. The CDR3 nucleotides read TGCAGCACGTCCCGGGACAGGGTAGTGGGCTACACCTTC.

This clone showed up just a few times. The chain employs TRBV11-3 and TRBJ1-1; 8 bases align to TRBD1. The ends lost 5 bases at V and 0 bases at J; junction bases unmatched: 2. Germline V lookup: CDR1 SGHNT, CDR2 YENEEA. This CDR3 is built from 14 residues. CDR3 nucleotide sequence: TGTGCCAGCAGCCCGGACAGGGTGAACACTGAAGCTTTCTTT. Protein product: CASSPDRVNTEAFF.

This clone has more than one count but fewer than ten. This chain uses TRBV7-2 with TRBJ2-3; a possible D gene is TRBD2 (5 bases). Germline V gene lookup returns CDR1 SGHTA and CDR2 FQGNSA. The CDR3 runs 16 residues. The V and J ends lost 3 bases and 4 bases respectively, with 17 bases between them. The CDR3 loop is CASSFTARTAADTQYF. The CDR3, as DNA: TGTGCCAGCAGCTTTACCGCCAGGACTGCCGCAGATACGCAGTATTTT. Using reference TRBV7-2 and TRBJ2-3 for the parts outside the CDR3, the full variable domain is GAGVSQSPSNKVTEKGKDVELRCDPISGHTALYWYRQSLGQGLEFLIYFQGNSAPDKSGLPSDRFSAERTGGSVSTLTIQRTQQEDSAVYLCASSFTARTAADTQYFGPGTRLTVL.